These T cell receptor beta chains were read from a single sample in a study of blood T cell repertoires in COVID-19. Libraries were prepared by immunoSEQ multiplex PCR; TCRdb keeps only in-frame clonotypes and omits some of them. The sample has approximately 250,000 clones; around four fifths are singletons. Sequences were obtained from peripheral blood. Receptor source: a man aged 60 to 75 with acute or convalescent COVID-19. CDR3s include the opening cysteine and the closing phenylalanine or tryptophan. The D gene is left open where the match is weak. Where a row states a size, it is once, few, many or the class of an expanded clone; other rows omit it.

clone_size j_call d_call v_call cdr3_nt cdr3_aa
NA TRBJ1-2 NA TRBV19 TGTGCCAGTAGTATCTTTGGGGGGGGCTCCTATGGCTACACCTTC CASSIFGGGSYGYTF
once TRBJ2-7 TRBD2 TRBV7-6 TGTGCCAGCAGCCCCCGGGGAGGGCCCTACGAGCAGTACTTC CASSPRGGPYEQYF
NA TRBJ2-3 TRBD1 TRBV29-1 TGCAGCGAAAGACCGGGACAGGCGGGGTCAGATACGCAGTATTTT CSERPGQAGSDTQYF
NA TRBJ1-2 TRBD1 TRBV6-5 TGTGCCAGCAGTTTATCACAGGGGATTACTAACTATGGCTACACCTTC CASSLSQGITNYGYTF
NA TRBJ2-3 TRBD2 TRBV29-1 TGCAGCGTTGAGATTCTAGCGGGAGGTTCAGATACGCAGTATTTT CSVEILAGGSDTQYF
once TRBJ2-1 NA TRBV29-1 TGCAGCGTTGAGGGGGGTGGTGAGCAGTTCTTC CSVEGGGEQFF
NA TRBJ2-3 NA TRBV6-5 TGTGCCAGCAGCCCGTCAAGCGGCTATACGCAGTATTTT CASSPSSGYTQYF
NA TRBJ2-1 TRBD1 TRBV5-1 TGCGCCAGCAGCGTTGTAACACAGGGGTCGGGACGAAATGAGCAGTTCTTC CASSVVTQGSGRNEQFF
NA TRBJ2-3 TRBD2 TRBV5-4 TGTGCCAGCAGCTCACTAGCGTTGGATACGCAGTATTTT CASSSLALDTQYF
NA TRBJ2-7 NA TRBV6-6 TGTGCCAGCAGTCTCCACGGACAGCGCGACTACGAGCAGTACTTC CASSLHGQRDYEQYF
few TRBJ2-2 NA TRBV7-3 TGTGCCAGCAGCGCCCTGGGGGGAAGAGCCGGGGAGCTGTTTTTT CASSALGGRAGELFF
NA TRBJ1-2 NA TRBV3-1/TRBV3-2 TGTGCCAGCAGCCACACCGGGACACTTGGGGGCTACACCTTC CASSHTGTLGGYTF
NA TRBJ2-3 TRBD2 TRBV9 TGTGCCAGCAGCGCCCAACCGGGGAGGGATCGCACAGATACGCAGTATTTT CASSAQPGRDRTDTQYF
NA TRBJ1-3 TRBD1 TRBV5-6 TGTGCCAGCAGTACCGACAGGGGATACACCATATATTTT CASSTDRGYTIYF
NA TRBJ1-2 TRBD1 TRBV19 TGTGCCAGTAGCCTGAGCCCGGACAGGGGGGGTGGCTACACCTTC CASSLSPDRGGGYTF
few TRBJ1-2 NA TRBV25-1 TGTGCCAGCAGTGAATATCGCAGGCTAGGCTACACCTTC CASSEYRRLGYTF
NA TRBJ1-4 TRBD1 TRBV5-1 TGCGCCAGCAGCTTGGAGGACAGGGAAAATGAAAAACTGTTTTTT CASSLEDRENEKLFF
NA TRBJ2-5 NA TRBV19 TGTGCCAGTAGTATAGCGGGGGACAGCCGGACGCGCCAGTTGGGAGAGACCCAGTACTTC CASSIAGDSRTRQLGETQYF
once TRBJ2-5 NA TRBV3-1/TRBV3-2 TGTGCCAGCAGCCAAGAGGGGGCCTTCCAAGAGACCCAGTACTTC CASSQEGAFQETQYF
NA TRBJ2-2 NA TRBV7-9 TGTGCCAGCAGCTTAGGTCGTGGAGACGGATACACCGGGGAGCTGTTTTTT CASSLGRGDGYTGELFF
NA TRBJ2-1 TRBD2 TRBV7-8 TGTGCCAGCAGCTTAGGTCCGGGACTAGTTGACAATGAGCAGTTCTTC CASSLGPGLVDNEQFF
NA TRBJ2-7 NA TRBV7-2 TGTGCCAGCAGCCCTCGGGACACCTCCTACGAGCAGTACTTC CASSPRDTSYEQYF
once TRBJ2-2 TRBD2 TRBV5-1 TGCGCCAGCAGCCCCGGTGGCCTAGCGGGGCTAAAAGGGGAGCTGTTTTTT CASSPGGLAGLKGELFF
NA TRBJ1-1 NA TRBV30 TGTGCCTCCCTACGAAGTCCTACTGAAGCTTTCTTT CASLRSPTEAFF
NA TRBJ2-3 NA TRBV30 TGTGCCTGGAGTGGAGCCTCGGGAGATACGCAGTATTTT CAWSGASGDTQYF
NA TRBJ2-2 TRBD2 TRBV15 TGTGCCACCAGCCACAAGCGGGAGAGCACCGGGGAGCTGTTTTTT CATSHKRESTGELFF
few TRBJ2-7 NA TRBV24-1 TGTGCCACCAGTGATCCCCCTACGGGGTACGAGCAGTACTTC CATSDPPTGYEQYF
NA TRBJ2-3 NA TRBV10-3 TGTGCCATCAGTGAGTCGAGTCTAGCCGCCGATACGCAGTATTTT CAISESSLAADTQYF
NA TRBJ2-6 NA TRBV19 TGTGCCAGTAGTATCAGTCTCTCGGCCAACGTCCTGACTTTC CASSISLSANVLTF
NA TRBJ2-3 NA TRBV7-6 TGTGCCAGCAGCCCGGCTAGTAGCGCCAGCACAGATACGCAGTATTTT CASSPASSASTDTQYF
few TRBJ2-5 TRBD1 TRBV19 TGTGCCAGTAGTATTCTTGGGCTCGGACAGGGCTTCAACCGGGAGACCCAGTACTTC CASSILGLGQGFNRETQYF
NA TRBJ1-4 NA TRBV5-4 TGTGCCAGCAGCCCTAGGGGTGGGACTAATGAAAAACTGTTTTTT CASSPRGGTNEKLFF
NA TRBJ2-2 NA TRBV5-1 TGCGCCAGCAGCTTGGCAGGGGGGAGTGCCGGGGAGCTGTTTTTT CASSLAGGSAGELFF
NA TRBJ2-7 NA TRBV10-3 TGTGCCATCAGTGAGGGACCGGGGTTCTCCTACGAGCAGTACTTC CAISEGPGFSYEQYF
once TRBJ1-2 TRBD1 TRBV19 TGTGCCAGTAGTGCCGACAGGGGCGCGGGTGGCTACACCTTC CASSADRGAGGYTF
NA TRBJ2-7 TRBD1 TRBV10-3 TGTGCCATCAGCATCCCCGGGACAGGGGGCTCCTACGAGCAGTACTTC CAISIPGTGGSYEQYF
NA TRBJ2-1 TRBD1 TRBV2 TGTGCCAGCAGTGATCAAGGACAGGGTATGAACAATGAGCAGTTCTTC CASSDQGQGMNNEQFF
NA TRBJ2-1 NA TRBV21-1 TGTGCCAGCAGCAAGGGGGGGGGACTAGCGGGAGTAAGCTCCTACAATGAGCAGTTCTTC CASSKGGGLAGVSSYNEQFF
NA TRBJ2-3 NA TRBV11-3 TGTGCCAGCAGCTTAGGTCGGGGTGCGGGAAGCACAGATACGCAGTATTTT CASSLGRGAGSTDTQYF
NA TRBJ2-1 NA TRBV6-5 TGTGCCAGCACCCAGACTAGGAGCTCCTACAATGAGCAGTTCTTC CASTQTRSSYNEQFF
NA TRBJ2-7 TRBD1 TRBV14 TGTGCCAGCAGCCAAGATGTCGGGACAGGGTGGAACGAGCAGTACTTC CASSQDVGTGWNEQYF
NA TRBJ2-1 NA TRBV7-2 TGTGCCAGCAGCCTCCTGCTTTTTAGCTCCTACAATGAGCAGTTCTTC CASSLLLFSSYNEQFF
few TRBJ1-6 TRBD1 TRBV6-2/TRBV6-3 TGTGCCAGCAGTTACTATTACAGATGGGACAGAGGTAATTCACCCCTCCACTTT CASSYYYRWDRGNSPLHF
NA TRBJ2-7 TRBD1 TRBV5-1 TGCGCCAGCAGCTCGCGACAGGGGGCAAACGAGCAGTACTTC CASSSRQGANEQYF
NA TRBJ2-2 TRBD2 TRBV7-9 TGTGCCAGCAGCTCTAGGACTAGCAACACCGGGGAGCTGTTTTTT CASSSRTSNTGELFF
NA TRBJ2-2 TRBD2 TRBV10-3 TGTGCCATCGGGACAAGCGGGGGGGCCAAGAACACCGGGGAGCTGTTTTTT CAIGTSGGAKNTGELFF
NA TRBJ2-7 NA TRBV2 TGTGCCAGCAGTGAATTTAGCGAGCAGTACTTC CASSEFSEQYF
few TRBJ2-1 NA TRBV12-3/TRBV12-4 TGTGCCAGCAGTTTAGCCTCCCACAATGAGCAGTTCTTC CASSLASHNEQFF
NA TRBJ2-1 TRBD2 TRBV28 TGTGCCAGCAGTCCCCGGACTAGCGGCCCCTACAATGAGCAGTTCTTC CASSPRTSGPYNEQFF
NA TRBJ2-3 TRBD1 TRBV6-5 TGTGCCAGCAGTCCCACGCTCGGACAGGGGGATACGCAGTATTTT CASSPTLGQGDTQYF
NA TRBJ2-2 NA TRBV27 TGTGCCAGCAGTTTATTCGGGGTTGGGGCCGGGGAGCTGTTTTTT CASSLFGVGAGELFF
NA TRBJ2-5 TRBD2 TRBV4-1 TGCGCCAGCAGCCAAGATTCTAGCGGCTTCCAAGAGACCCAGTACTTC CASSQDSSGFQETQYF